This record looks at one TCR beta chain sequence and its context. What it binds is unknown. Graft donor-derived T-allo10 cells were described as host-alloantigen-specific, anergic, and alloantigen-specifically suppressive. These data belong to a study of type 1 regulatory T cells. In the study overall: This in vitro CD4 product, T-allo10, is enriched for Tr1 cells and alloantigen-specific.

The CDR3 runs to 14 residues. Germline V gene sequence: CDR1 KGHSH, CDR2 LQKENI. With 3 bases removed from V and 3 bases from J, the gap between germline ends came to 9 bases. TCRdb used MiXCR to reprocess the reads, holding one entry per CDR3 protein. The table shows roughly 25,000 distinct CDR3 sequences, with just under 75% occurring only once. The source material was cultured T cells, either the whole culture or a sorted T cell fraction (not recorded which). The subset is: Tr1-enriched cell product generated in vitro against host alloantigens. J is TRBJ2-1 and V is TRBV18, with TRBD2 as a possible D gene (5 bases). The source of this sequence is a human donor in good health. The CDR3 region has the DNA TGTGCCAGCTCACCCCCACTAGGCTACAATGAGCAGTTCTTC. This translates into CASSPPLGYNEQFF.